This note documents a single TCR beta chain sequence. Its antigen is currently unknown. This CDR3 region has 14 residues. V shed 5 bases and J shed 0 bases, with 8 bases lying between them. Germline lookup yields CDR1 SNHLY and CDR2 FYNNEI. The data derive from a study of cytomegalovirus exposure and HLA in healthy donors. At the level of the study: An early release of data contained about 85 million unique TCRs, which came from HLA-typed donors. Researchers found that approximately 85% of under 450 genotyped donors fell within the Caucasian-associated ancestry cluster. Regarding the study as a whole: Earlier analysis looked at TCR beta V segments, and most were productive about 87% or about 30% of the time.

PCR amplification relied on 60 Vbeta primers (plus 13 Jbeta primers). The assay was immunoSEQ multiplex PCR, and TCRdb's table has in-frame clones only and misses some. The sample contains about 150,000 clones, approximately 84% of which appear only once. Sequenced input: PBMCs. The receptor was derived from a man aged 18 to 30 in good health and CMV-seronegative. The chain combines TRBV2 with TRBJ1-3, with D maybe TRBD1 (5 bases). The CDR3 is CASSTGLSGNTIYF. CDR3 DNA: TGTGCCAGCAGTACAGGCCTCTCTGGAAACACCATATATTTT.